This section outlines one T cell receptor beta chain sequence together with its context. The clone's antigen remains unknown. No much larger clone is present one base from it, and per-base qualities are unavailable. The data derive from a study of blood T cells in healthy people across ages (dated by TCRdb to between 2014 and 2017). About the investigation overall: In model experiments, roughly one uniquely barcoded TCR beta cDNA molecule per two T cells was captured by template switching. Age-related changes in TCR beta repertoire diversity were measured in the study by deep sequencing normalized with unique cDNA molecular identifiers. The donors were divided into four age groups: young (average 16 years), middle-aged (about 40), aged (about 60) and long-lived (82). To avoid experimental bias, donors of different ages were spread randomly across the sequencing lanes. The study analyzed two additional independent replicas of 1 million unique cDNA reads from the same blood draw for two donors, one aged 18 to 29 and one aged 80 or older.

The library was prepared using 5' RACE. A second PCR of roughly 7 to 11 cycles was performed with a sample-barcoded 5' primer and a J-beta primer mix. Each TCR beta cDNA molecule received a unique molecular identifier from a template-switch 5' adaptor carrying 12 random nucleotides. Each sample yielded at least 2.5 million CDR3-containing paired-end reads. First-strand cDNA synthesis was performed from all RNA using the Mint cDNA synthesis kit, with priming by a TRBC-specific oligonucleotide. All cDNA was treated with uracil-DNA glycosylase and then went through a first 18-cycle PCR with the universal primers M1SS and BC2_uni_R. The study's processing was this. For normalization, 1 million high-quality reads, each with a distinct molecular identifier, were randomly selected from each sample. Reads sharing molecular identifiers were discarded rather than binned into consensus sequences. CDR3 identification, clonotype clustering and error correction used MiTCR with a Q25 quality threshold and the strictest error-elimination algorithm. A nonparametric unseen species model with Euler transformation was used to estimate lower-bound total TCR beta diversity. Through fastp at Q25 and MiXCR, TCRdb rebuilt clones from the public reads, retaining in-frame beta chains. CDR3 protein sequences are deduplicated, and each keeps its most common genes and DNA. The V and J calls and clone size are TCRdb's, not the authors'. The sample records some 1,800,000 distinct CDR3 sequences, more than 35% of which are singletons. The biggest ten clones account for under 25% of the sample.

Donors were 35 to 40 systemically healthy Caucasian individuals from Russia aged roughly 6 to 90 years. About 9.8 milliliters of peripheral blood were drawn from each donor into EDTA-treated Vacutainer tubes. Ficoll-Paque density-gradient centrifugation was used to isolate PBMCs, with at least 6 million obtained per sample. Total RNA, at least 5 micrograms per sample, was extracted from PBMCs with Trizol reagent. The percentages of naive CD45RAhigh/CD27high T cells were determined by flow cytometry on a PBMC aliquot from every donor. From its cysteine to its phenylalanine, the CDR3 spans 14 amino acids. The read is trimmed to its CDR3 DNA, 42 bases read in frame from base 1. The germline V and J ends show losses of 2 bases and 4 bases respectively, and no gene match explains 4 bases of the junction. What the authors observed across the whole study: As age increased, observed TCR beta diversity per million T cells dropped in a roughly linear way, and a significant reduction was already evident by age 40. Bulk unsorted PBMC profiling prevented conclusive comparison of naive and antigen-experienced compartments. Compared with the aged group, the long-lived group had more naive CD4+ T cells, fewer expanded clones and increased TCR diversity, a pattern suggesting age selection. The CMV infection status of donors was not known, potentially confounding age-related changes in expanded clonotypes. Estimates of total diversity based on one million sequenced T cells were considered lower bounds and underestimates. There was a strong correlation between observed TCR beta diversity and the percentage of naive T cells measured by flow cytometry.

The chain uses TRBV12-3 or TRBV12-4 and TRBJ2-5, with TRBD1 matching 7 junction bases. This TCR was sampled from a human donor in good health. Material: blood. CDR3 protein: CASSLSTGRETQYF. The sequenced DNA is TGTGCCAGCAGTTTATCGACAGGGCGAGAGACCCAGTACTTC.